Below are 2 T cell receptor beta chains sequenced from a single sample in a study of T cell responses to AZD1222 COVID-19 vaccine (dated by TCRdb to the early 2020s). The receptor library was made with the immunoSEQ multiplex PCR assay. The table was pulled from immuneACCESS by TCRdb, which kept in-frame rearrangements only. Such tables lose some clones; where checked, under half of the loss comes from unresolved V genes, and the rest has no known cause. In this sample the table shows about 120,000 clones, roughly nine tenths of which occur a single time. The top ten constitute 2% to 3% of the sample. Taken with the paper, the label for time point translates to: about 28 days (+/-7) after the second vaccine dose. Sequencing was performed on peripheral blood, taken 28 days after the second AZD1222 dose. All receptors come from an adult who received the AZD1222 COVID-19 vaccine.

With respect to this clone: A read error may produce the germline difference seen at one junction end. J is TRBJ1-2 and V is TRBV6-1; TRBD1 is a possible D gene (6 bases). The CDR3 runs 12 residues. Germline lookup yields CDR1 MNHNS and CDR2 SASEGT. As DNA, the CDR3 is TGTGCCAGCAGGGAAGGGGGTTATGGCTACACCTTC. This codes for CASREGGYGYTF.

CDR3 DNA: TGCAGCGTTGAAGATTGGACAGGGGGTGGGTATGGCTACACCTTC. Translated: CSVEDWTGGGYGYTF. V gene TRBV29-1 combines with J gene TRBJ1-2, with 10 bases aligning to TRBD1. CDR3 size: 15 residues. Germline CDR1 is SQVTM and CDR2 is ANQGSEA. V lost 0 bases to trimming and J lost 5 bases; unmatched junction nucleotides: 6.